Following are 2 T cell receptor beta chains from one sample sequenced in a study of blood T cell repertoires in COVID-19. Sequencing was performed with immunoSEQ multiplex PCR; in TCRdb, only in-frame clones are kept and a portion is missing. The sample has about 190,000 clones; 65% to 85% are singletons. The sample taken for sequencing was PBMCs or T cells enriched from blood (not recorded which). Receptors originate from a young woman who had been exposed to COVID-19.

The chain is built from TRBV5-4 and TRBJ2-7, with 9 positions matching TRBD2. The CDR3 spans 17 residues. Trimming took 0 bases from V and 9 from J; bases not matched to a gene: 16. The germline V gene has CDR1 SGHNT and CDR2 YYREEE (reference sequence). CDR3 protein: CASSLAEAGGLVGRQYF. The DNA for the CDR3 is TGTGCCAGCAGCTTGGCCGAAGCGGGGGGCCTGGTTGGGCGGCAGTACTTC.

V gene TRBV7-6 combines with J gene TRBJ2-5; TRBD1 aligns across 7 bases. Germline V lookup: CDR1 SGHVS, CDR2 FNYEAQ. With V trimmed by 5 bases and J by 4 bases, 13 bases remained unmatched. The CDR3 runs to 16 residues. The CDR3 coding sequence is TGTGCCAGCAGCCCTCGAGACAGGGCTCGGACAGAGACCCAGTACTTC. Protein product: CASSPRDRARTETQYF.